Sequencing of this TCR beta chain was carried out in a study of blood T cell repertoires in COVID-19. Authors' analysis steps: It was from reference gene primer amplification that nucleated cell counts were estimated. Profiling relied on immunoSEQ multiplex PCR, and the TCRdb table lists in-frame clones only, not all of them. The DNA gave D and trimming, while V, J and clone size come from that table. Here the sample spans 230,000 or so clones, approximately 83% being singletons. V was cut by 1 base and J by 8 bases, with 12 bases left in between. CDR3 size: 14 residues. CDR1 SGHAT and CDR2 FQDESV come from the germline V gene (reference sequence).

The specimen sequenced was PBMCs or T cells enriched from blood (not recorded which). The clonotype was recovered from a man in his fifties or sixties who had recovered from COVID-19. The chain recombines TRBV11-1 with TRBJ2-1, with TRBD2 as a possible D gene (6 bases). CDR3 coding DNA: TGTGCCAGCAGCTTAGGGGCGGGACCCCATGAGCAGTTCTTC. It specifies CASSLGAGPHEQFF.